The 15 T cell receptor beta chains presented below share a single source sample, sequenced in a study of cytomegalovirus exposure and HLA in healthy donors. Both 60 Vbeta primers and 13 Jbeta primers went into the PCR. The data were produced by immunoSEQ multiplex PCR, yet TCRdb's version contains in-frame clones alone and is incomplete. This sample has about 200,000 clones, with approximately 12% found just once. The sequenced material came from PBMCs. The receptors originated from a man aged 50-60 years in good health and CMV-seropositive.

There are a few counts of this clone. The chain uses TRBV21-1 and TRBJ1-1. TRBV21-1 is marked as a pseudogene. The length of the CDR3 is 17 residues. CDR3 region: CASSKEVGGQQNTEAFF. CDR3 DNA sequence: TGTGCCAGCAGCAAAGAGGTGGGCGGGCAACAGAACACTGAAGCTTTCTTT.

The chain has TRBV9 and TRBJ2-7, with 10 bases that match TRBD2. Trimming took 2 bases from V and 2 from J; bases not matched to a gene: 4. Per the germline V gene, CDR1 is SGDLS and CDR2 is YYNGEE. This CDR3 spans 15 amino acids. The CDR3 bases are TGTGCCAGCAGCGTTAGCGGGGGGAGAACCTACGAGCAGTACTTC. Amino acids: CASSVSGGRTYEQYF.

A few counts support this clone. This rearrangement joins TRBV30 to TRBJ2-1, with D possibly matching TRBD2 (7 bases). The CDR3 extends over 15 amino acids. The V end lost 4 bases, the J end lost 10 bases, and 23 bases lay between the germline ends. Germline CDR1 is GTSNPN and CDR2 is SVGIG (reference sequence). This CDR3 is CAWMRGGDGTKEQFF. DNA for the CDR3: TGTGCCTGGATGAGGGGGGGGGACGGCACCAAGGAGCAGTTCTTC.

The rearrangement links TRBV5-4 to TRBJ2-5; 8 bases agree with TRBD2. The germline V gene encodes CDR1 SGHNT and CDR2 YYREEE (reference sequence). This CDR3 contains 16 residues. Germline trimming cut 0 bases from V and 1 base from J; bases unmatched to any gene: 5. The CDR3 loop is CASSLVPRGAQETQYF. The CDR3 bases are TGTGCCAGCAGCTTGGTCCCGCGGGGGGCCCAAGAGACCCAGTACTTC.

The chain links TRBV6-5 to TRBJ1-4; D not certain. The ends were cut back, 5 bases at V and 6 bases at J, with 16 bases in the middle. CDR1 is MNHEY and CDR2 is SVGAGI in the germline V gene. The CDR3 is 15 amino acids. CDR3 nucleotides: TGTGCCAGCAGTCCGAGGCCCTTTGGAGATGAAAAACTGTTTTTT. Translating gives CASSPRPFGDEKLFF.

The chain is built from TRBV7-2 and TRBJ1-5; a possible D gene is TRBD1 (5 bases). CDR1 and CDR2 (germline): SGHTA, FQGNSA. The CDR3 length is 14 residues. The ends were cut back, 7 bases at V and 5 bases at J, with 15 bases in the middle. The CDR3 spells CASTPGVSDQPQHF. CDR3 nucleotides: TGTGCCAGCACCCCGGGGGTATCCGATCAGCCCCAGCATTTT.

The sample holds a few counts of this clone. The chain is built from TRBV5-5 and TRBJ1-6; D ambiguous. The germline V and J ends were trimmed by 5 bases and 8 bases, with 14 bases remaining between them. CDR3 length: 14 amino acids. Germline V gene data show CDR1 as SGHKS and CDR2 as YYEKEE (reference sequence). CDR3 region: CASSWSPGDSPLHF. Here the CDR3 DNA reads TGTGCCAGCAGTTGGTCCCCTGGAGATTCACCCCTCCACTTT.

V usage is TRBV28 and J usage is TRBJ2-3, with D possibly TRBD1 on 5 matching bases. The V and J ends lost 7 bases and 2 bases respectively, with 25 bases between them. There are 18 residues in the CDR3. Germline assignment: CDR1 MDHEN and CDR2 SYDVKM. The CDR3 DNA is TGTGCCAGCAAAGACCCCCGTTACTTTGCAGGGAACACAGATACGCAGTATTTT. Translation: CASKDPRYFAGNTDTQYF.

This clone was found a few times. The chain recombines TRBV4-2 with TRBJ2-5; D is perhaps TRBD2 (6 bases). Trimming removed 5 bases at V and 2 bases at J, with 15 bases between. Germline assignment: CDR1 LGHNA and CDR2 YNFKEQ. The CDR3 covers 15 residues. The chain's CDR3 is CASSAPAGLQETQYF. The CDR3 DNA reads TGTGCCAGCAGCGCCCCGGCGGGGTTACAAGAGACCCAGTACTTC.

This chain links TRBV6-1 with TRBJ1-1; 9 bases are shared with TRBD1. This CDR3 is 13 amino acids long. V shed 5 bases and J 7 bases; nucleotides not matched to a gene: 5. Germline values: CDR1 MNHNS, CDR2 SASEGT. The CDR3 DNA reads TGTGCCAGCAGTTTCGGGACAGGGATTGAAGCTTTCTTT. Translated, it gives CASSFGTGIEAFF.

This clone was counted between two and nine times. The chain recombines TRBV5-6 with TRBJ2-3, with 11 bases aligning to TRBD2. The CDR3 covers 18 residues. V lost 5 bases, J lost 3 bases, and 14 bases stayed unmatched. CDR1 is SGHDT and CDR2 is YYEEEE in the germline V gene. The DNA for the CDR3 is TGTGCCAGCAGTCATACAATCTATAGCGGGGGGGCAACAGATACGCAGTATTTT. Amino acids: CASSHTIYSGGATDTQYF.

With regard to this clone: Other DNA sequences in the same sample also yield this CDR3. This chain joins TRBV15 and TRBJ2-7; maybe TRBD1 (6 bases). The germline gives CDR1 LNHNV, CDR2 YYDKDF (reference sequence). V lost 3 bases, J lost 4 bases, and 13 bases lay in between. The CDR3 covers 14 residues. CDR3 region: CATSSVGRGYEQYV. As DNA, the CDR3 is TGTGCCACCAGCAGCGTAGGAAGGGGGTACGAGCAGTACGTC.

The chain combines TRBV11-3 with TRBJ1-3; D not resolved. Germline V gives CDR1 SGHNT, CDR2 YENEEA. The CDR3 length is 16 residues. V shed 5 bases and J shed 4 bases, with 18 bases lying between them. The CDR3 DNA sequence: TGTGCCAGCAGCCCCCCGCGAGGGTCGGTCGGAAACACCATATATTTT. Translating gives CASSPPRGSVGNTIYF.

The gene calls are TRBV28 and TRBJ2-7; 10 bases map to TRBD2. J was trimmed by 3 bases and V by 5 bases; bases with no gene match: 4. Germline-derived CDR1 and CDR2 are MDHEN and SYDVKM. The CDR3 totals 14 residues. The CDR3 loop is CASSPGLAVYEQYV. DNA of the CDR3: TGTGCCAGCAGTCCAGGACTAGCGGTCTACGAGCAGTACGTC.

Concerning this clone itself: The sample has other DNA sequences that encode this CDR3 too. V and J are TRBV19 and TRBJ2-1; TRBD1 matches at 7 bases. The V segment lost 9 bases and the J segment 1 base; nucleotides outside the gene matches: 6. The CDR3 runs 14 residues. Germline values: CDR1 LNHDA, CDR2 SQIVND (reference sequence). The CDR3 here is CASSYRGSYNEQFF. The CDR3 region has the DNA TGTGCCAGCAGCTACAGGGGATCCTACAATGAGCAGTTCTTC. The full variable domain, with the rest looked up from reference TRBV19 and TRBJ2-1, is DGGITQSPKYLFRKEGQNVTLSCEQNLNHDAMYWYRQDPGQGLRLIYYSQIVNDFQKGDIAEGYSVSREKKESFPLTVTSAQKNPTAFYLCASSYRGSYNEQFFGPGTRLTVL.